This TCR beta chain was recovered during a study of blood T cells in healthy people across ages. Whole-study findings and limits: Researchers report that TCR beta diversity correlated strongly with naive T cell percentage. Diversity estimated from one million T cells was considered an underestimate. With age, beta diversity per million T cells declined roughly linearly, significantly by 40.

The CDR3 totals 15 residues. V was cut by 1 base and J by 5 bases, with 12 bases left in between. CDR1 and CDR2 (germline): SEHNR, FQNEAQ (reference sequence). This clonotype has only a few counts. Its specificity is not known. It was with a sample-barcoded 5' primer and a J-beta primer mix that a second PCR of roughly 7 to 12 cycles was run. TCRdb fed the 5' RACE reads into MiXCR, producing one record per CDR3 protein. This table has about a million distinct CDR3 sequences, just over 50% appearing once. J is TRBJ2-1 and V is TRBV7-9, with D uncertain. The TCR originated in a woman aged 60-70 years in good health. The sample was blood. CDR3 bases: TGTGCCAGCAGCTTAGGCCCCACAGAGGACAATGAGCAGTTCTTC. It yields the protein CASSLGPTEDNEQFF. Together with reference TRBV7-9 and TRBJ2-1, the CDR3 gives the full variable domain: DTGVSQNPRHKITKRGQNVTFRCDPISEHNRLYWYRQTLGQGPEFLTYFQNEAQLEKSRLLSDRFSAERPKGSFSTLEIQRTEQGDSAMYLCASSLGPTEDNEQFFGPGTRLTVL.